The 15 T cell receptor beta chains below all came from one sample that was sequenced in a study of regulatory T cells in long-lasting Graves disease. Time point described: persistent/refractory GD, antithyroid drugs over 5 years with positive TRAb. RNA isolated from PBMCs was used to make the TCR library. iRepertoire HTBI primers and Arm-PCR of CDR3 regions built TCR beta libraries. TCRdb independently ran MiXCR on the multiplex PCR reads; one entry per CDR3 protein. The data contain 350,000 to 500,000 distinct CDR3 sequences, roughly a fifth of them seen just once; the ten biggest clones take up roughly an eighth. Sequencing was performed on peripheral blood mononuclear cells (PBMCs), taken when the disease was refractory, from a patient treated with antithyroid drugs. The receptor source for this set is a female donor with Graves disease.

There are a few counts of this clonotype. The chain combines TRBV9 with TRBJ2-2, with 7 bases identical to TRBD1. Germline trimming cut 4 bases from V and 6 bases from J; bases unmatched to any gene: 6. The germline gives CDR1 SGDLS, CDR2 YYNGEE. The CDR3 has 14 amino acids. The CDR3 loop is CASSIDRDSGELFF. The CDR3 nucleotides are TGTGCCAGCAGCATTGACAGGGATTCCGGGGAGCTGTTTTTT.

A few counts support this clonotype. The rearrangement uses TRBV20-1 and TRBJ2-2; TRBD2 agrees at 8 bases. J was trimmed by 2 bases and V by 3 bases; bases with no gene match: 5. CDR1 is DFQATT and CDR2 is SNEGSKA in the germline V gene (reference sequence). The CDR3 spans 15 residues. The CDR3 sequence is CSARALAVNTGELFF. CDR3 bases: TGCAGTGCTAGGGCACTAGCGGTAAACACCGGGGAGCTGTTTTTT.

The chain has TRBV4-1 and TRBJ2-4; either TRBD1 or TRBD2 may supply D (5 bases each). This CDR3 spans 15 amino acids. V lost 2 bases to trimming and J lost 8 bases, with 16 bases between them. Germline CDR1 MGHRA, CDR2 YSYEKL. The CDR3 loop is CASSQTLGLGDIQYF. The CDR3 nucleotides are TGCGCCAGCAGCCAAACTCTAGGGTTGGGGGACATTCAGTACTTC.

The table lists this clonotype with a few counts. The J gene is TRBJ2-2, the V gene TRBV4-1; D is ambiguous. The CDR3 contains 12 residues. Trimming shortened V by 0 bases and J by 6 bases, and 2 bases separated the two germline ends. Per germline, CDR1 MGHRA and CDR2 YSYEKL. The CDR3 is CASSQEPGELFF. CDR3 in DNA: TGCGCCAGCAGCCAAGAACCCGGGGAGCTGTTTTTT.

About this clonotype: A clone one base away is much larger, so this may be a read error. This chain uses TRBV7-2 with TRBJ1-4; perhaps TRBD1 as D (5 bases). Germline loops: CDR1 SGHTA, CDR2 FQGNSA. The CDR3 totals 14 residues. CDR3 nucleotides: TGTGCCAGCAGCGGGGGAGGGGTCAACAGAGAACTGCTTTTT. Its translation: CASSGGGVNRELLF.

The genes are TRBV4-1 and TRBJ1-2; 8 nucleotides match TRBD1. Germline values: CDR1 MGHRA, CDR2 YSYEKL. The CDR3 is 16 amino acids. The junction had 10 bases not matched to a gene; V was cut back by 2 bases and J by 5 bases. CDR3 sequence (DNA): TGCGCCAGCAGCCAACGGGCCCAGGGGGCGGGATATGGCTACACCTTC. Protein: CASSQRAQGAGYGYTF.

This clonotype turned up a few times. The chain joins TRBV28 to TRBJ1-1; D uncertain. V was clipped by 4 bases and J by 3 bases, with 3 bases between them. CDR1 and CDR2 (germline): MDHEN, SYDVKM. This CDR3 is built from 11 residues. CDR3 residues: CASSWYTEAFF. DNA of the CDR3: TGTGCCAGCAGTTGGTACACTGAAGCTTTCTTT.

This clonotype was detected many times. The J gene is TRBJ1-2, the V gene TRBV5-1; no clear D. Germline assignment: CDR1 SGHRS and CDR2 YFSETQ. The CDR3 consists of 13 residues. V was pared by 4 bases and J by 3 bases, with 10 bases between. The CDR3 is CASSRTDYYGYTF. CDR3 nucleotide sequence: TGCGCCAGCAGCCGGACCGACTACTATGGCTACACCTTC.

The V and J genes are TRBV20-1 and TRBJ1-5; possible D gene TRBD1, 6 bases. The V end was cut by 2 bases, the J end by 0 bases, with 17 bases between. Per the germline V gene, CDR1 is DFQATT and CDR2 is SNEGSKA (reference sequence). This CDR3 contains 17 residues. The CDR3 bases are TGCAGTGCTAGAAGACAGGAGGCAACCCATAGCAATCAGCCCCAGCATTTT. Amino acids: CSARRQEATHSNQPQHF.

This clonotype appeared a few times. J is TRBJ2-4 and V is TRBV20-1, with 9 bases that match TRBD1. Germline V gene sequence: CDR1 DFQATT, CDR2 SNEGSKA (reference sequence). The CDR3 is made up of 15 amino acids. Trimming cost V 7 bases and J 6 bases; bases outside gene matches: 13. The CDR3 region has the DNA TGCAGTGTTCGCCACGGGACAGGGTTCGGAAACATTCAGTACTTC. Translation gives CSVRHGTGFGNIQYF.

This clonotype was counted a few times. This rearrangement joins TRBV7-9 to TRBJ2-6; D is ambiguous. The CDR3 extends over 15 amino acids. Trimming pared 6 bases from V and 4 bases from J, leaving 13 bases between. Germline CDR1 SEHNR, CDR2 FQNEAQ (reference sequence). CDR3 in amino acids: CASSPDRTGANVLTF. In nucleotides, the CDR3 is TGTGCCAGCAGTCCTGACCGTACCGGGGCCAACGTCCTGACTTTC.

In its sample, this clonotype was seen a few times. This sequence joins TRBV25-1 and TRBJ2-6, with no clear D. V gave up 10 bases and J gave up 4 bases, with 17 bases separating them. CDR1 is MGHDK, CDR2 SYGVNS, per germline. The CDR3 is 15 residues long. CDR3 loop: CATTVQAAGANVLTF. CDR3 bases: TGTGCCACCACCGTTCAGGCTGCGGGGGCCAACGTCCTGACTTTC.

This clonotype was counted many times. The chain combines TRBV28 with TRBJ2-2, with D possibly TRBD1 on 6 matching bases. The V gene lost 2 bases and the J gene lost 2 bases, with 15 bases spanning the gap. The CDR3 is 17 residues long. Germline CDR1 MDHEN, CDR2 SYDVKM. The DNA of the CDR3 is TGTGCCAGCAGTTTACGCCCAGGGGCCGGAAACACCGGGGAGCTGTTTTTT. As protein: CASSLRPGAGNTGELFF.

This clonotype was counted a few times. This rearrangement joins TRBV7-9 to TRBJ1-2; D not certain. This CDR3 contains 13 residues. The germline V gene has CDR1 SEHNR and CDR2 FQNEAQ (reference sequence). Between the trimmed V and J ends, which lost 4 bases and 4 bases, there was a span of 10 bases. The CDR3 bases are TGTGCCAGCAGCTGGAGTGAAAGCTATGGCTACACCTTC. Translating it yields CASSWSESYGYTF.

This clonotype has ten or more counts. The rearrangement uses TRBV28 and TRBJ1-1, with D tentatively TRBD1 (6 bases). The V end was cut by 6 bases, the J end by 1 base, with 15 bases between. Germline V gene sequence: CDR1 MDHEN, CDR2 SYDVKM. CDR3 length equals 15 residues. The CDR3 DNA follows: TGTGCCAGCAGAAAAAGCCCGGGACAGAACACTGAAGCTTTCTTT. Translated: CASRKSPGQNTEAFF.